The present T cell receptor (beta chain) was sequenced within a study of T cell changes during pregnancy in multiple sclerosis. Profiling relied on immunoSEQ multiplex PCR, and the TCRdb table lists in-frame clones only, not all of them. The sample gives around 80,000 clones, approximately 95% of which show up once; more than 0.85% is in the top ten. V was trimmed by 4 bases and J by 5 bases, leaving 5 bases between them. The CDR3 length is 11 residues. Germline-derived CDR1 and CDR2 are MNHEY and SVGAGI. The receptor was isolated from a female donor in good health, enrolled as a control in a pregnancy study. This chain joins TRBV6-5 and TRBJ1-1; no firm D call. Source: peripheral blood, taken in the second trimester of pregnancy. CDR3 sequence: CASSLATEAFF. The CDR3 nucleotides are TGTGCCAGCAGTTTGGCTACTGAAGCTTTCTTT.